The 10 T cell receptor beta chains below were found in one sample sequenced in a study of T cells in Graves' hyperthyroidism and ophthalmopathy. Amplified regions were TCR beta CDR3 sequences from RNA transcripts. HTBI primers were the set used in a first-round RT-PCR of the TCR CDR3. TCRdb re-derived calls from the multiplex PCR reads in MiXCR, one entry per CDR3 protein. The repertoire holds 500,000 to 650,000 distinct CDR3 sequences, 17% seen once, with roughly 18% in the top ten. Source material: blood. The receptors originated from a woman between 18 and 29 years old with Graves' ophthalmopathy.

The table lists this clonotype with a few counts. This chain links TRBV6-2 or TRBV6-3 with TRBJ2-1; 10 bases are a match to TRBD1. The germline V gene has CDR1 MNHEY and CDR2 SVGEGT. The CDR3 has 16 amino acids. The junction had 7 bases not matched to a gene; V was cut back by 6 bases and J by 2 bases. The CDR3 DNA follows: TGTGCCAGCAGACCCGGGACAGGGGACCCCTACAATGAGCAGTTCTTC. Its protein is CASRPGTGDPYNEQFF.

This clonotype was counted between two and nine times. The chain links TRBV28 to TRBJ1-4, with 9 bases that match TRBD1. V shed 7 bases and J 0 bases; nucleotides not matched to a gene: 9. Germline CDR1 MDHEN, CDR2 SYDVKM. The CDR3 runs 17 residues. The CDR3 nucleotides are TGTGCCAGCAAAGGGACAGGGCTAGTATCAACTAATGAAAAACTGTTTTTT. Protein product: CASKGTGLVSTNEKLFF.

This clonotype occurred a few times. This chain joins TRBV28 and TRBJ1-2; possibly TRBD1 for D (6 bases). The CDR3 is 14 amino acids. Germline CDR1 MDHEN, CDR2 SYDVKM. Trimming shortened V by 5 bases and J by 8 bases, and 18 bases separated the two germline ends. The CDR3 reads CASSPSSRGRGYTF. CDR3 in DNA: TGTGCCAGCAGTCCCTCCTCCAGGGGTCGGGGCTACACCTTC.

This clonotype was picked up a small number of times. The rearrangement joins TRBV4-3 to TRBJ1-1, with a weak D call TRBD1 (5 bases). V gave up 4 bases and J gave up 6 bases, with 18 bases separating them. This CDR3 comprises 15 residues. The V gene's germline CDR1 is LGHNA and CDR2 YSLEER. The CDR3 protein is CASSPSVGWGAEAFF. The CDR3 bases are TGCGCCAGCAGCCCGTCGGTAGGATGGGGCGCTGAAGCTTTCTTT.

V gene TRBV29-1 combines with J gene TRBJ2-2; D unclear. This CDR3 is built from 14 residues. V was pared by 4 bases and J by 3 bases, with 12 bases between. Germline values: CDR1 SQVTM, CDR2 ANQGSEA. CDR3 DNA: TGCAGCGTTGCTAGGAAGTTGGACACCGGGGAGCTGTTTTTT. It is translated as CSVARKLDTGELFF.

The genes are TRBV19 and TRBJ2-7; TRBD2 matches 8 bases. The V gene's germline CDR1 is LNHDA and CDR2 SQIVND (reference sequence). This CDR3 has 14 amino acids. The V segment lost 6 bases and the J segment 1 base; nucleotides outside the gene matches: 5. The CDR3 loop reads CASRAERESYEQYF. The CDR3 DNA is TGTGCCAGTAGAGCTGAGCGGGAGTCCTACGAGCAGTACTTC.

This clonotype has more than one count but fewer than ten. This chain connects TRBV13 to TRBJ1-1; TRBD1 aligns across 7 bases. Germline V gene sequence: CDR1 PRHDT, CDR2 FYEKMQ (reference sequence). Losses at the gene ends were 5 bases for V and 3 bases for J; bases not matched to a gene: 6. The CDR3 has 14 residues. This chain's CDR3 is CASSVEGGHTEAFF. The CDR3 nucleotides are TGTGCCAGCAGCGTAGAAGGGGGCCACACTGAAGCTTTCTTT.

This clonotype has ten or more counts. V usage is TRBV28 and J usage is TRBJ1-4; the D gene is possibly TRBD1 (5 bases). Germline CDR1 MDHEN, CDR2 SYDVKM. The CDR3 loop spans 14 amino acids. Between the trimmed V and J ends, which lost 1 base and 7 bases, there was a span of 10 bases. The CDR3: CASSLSQGFEKLFF. The CDR3 bases are TGTGCCAGCAGTTTATCGCAGGGATTTGAAAAACTGTTTTTT.

This clonotype was counted at least ten times. The V gene is TRBV6-1, the J gene TRBJ1-1; D possibly corresponds to TRBD1 (5 bases). The V gene's germline CDR1 is MNHNS and CDR2 SASEGT. The CDR3 contains 17 residues. Trimming stripped 7 bases from V and 0 bases from J, with 21 bases between. In DNA form, the CDR3 reads TGTGCCAGCACCGTACTGGGGGGAGGTTCGTTGAACACTGAAGCTTTCTTT. Its protein is CASTVLGGGSLNTEAFF.

This clonotype was observed many times. V gene TRBV28 combines with J gene TRBJ2-1, with 11 bases matching TRBD2. The germline V gene encodes CDR1 MDHEN and CDR2 SYDVKM. The CDR3 is 18 amino acids. Losses at the gene ends were 5 bases for V and 6 bases for J; bases not matched to a gene: 15. The CDR3 spells CASSPPTSGRGRSNEQFF. CDR3 sequence (DNA): TGTGCCAGCAGTCCCCCTACTAGCGGGAGAGGTCGTTCCAATGAGCAGTTCTTC.